A single sample is the source of the 18 T cell receptor beta chains below, sequenced in a study of CXCR3-negative and CXCR3-positive naive CD8 T cells. Each TRB cDNA library was prepared by 5' RACE (with UMI labels). TCRdb reprocessed the 5' RACE reads and reports one entry per CDR3 protein, with no DNA. This listing includes about 90,000 distinct CDR3 sequences. Sequenced material: naive CXCR3- CD8+ T cells from blood. Subset in this sample: CD45RO-CCR7+CD27+CD95- naive CD8+ T cells lacking CXCR3 (TNR3-). The receptor source for this set is a human donor in good health. Some clones in this sample may be carry-over from other donors' samples.

The chain uses TRBV11-2 and TRBJ2-5; no DNA is available, so the TRBD1 call from TCRdb remains unchecked. Germline-derived CDR1 and CDR2 are SGHAT and FQNNGV. This CDR3 is built from 15 residues. The CDR3 loop reads CASSASTGGPETQYF.

This chain joins TRBV29-1 and TRBJ1-3. This CDR3 region has 11 residues. Per the germline V gene, CDR1 is SQVTM and CDR2 is ANQGSEA. CDR3 region: CSGSSGNTIYF.

The V call is TRBV7-8, the J call TRBJ1-2. The germline V gene has CDR1 SGHVS and CDR2 FQNEAQ. The CDR3 is made up of 11 amino acids. This CDR3 is CASRPLNGYTF.

The rearrangement links TRBV10-3 to TRBJ2-7; TCRdb names TRBD1, which stays unverified in the absence of DNA. CDR3 size: 15 residues. Germline CDR1 ENHRY, CDR2 SYGVKD. The CDR3 sequence is CAISETGTGGYEQYF.

CDR3: CASSFRQVTNQPQHF. V usage is TRBV28 and J usage is TRBJ1-5; TCRdb proposes TRBD1, but this gene call is untestable without DNA. Germline assignment: CDR1 MDHEN and CDR2 SYDVKM. This CDR3 has 15 amino acids.

The chain joins TRBV29-1 to TRBJ1-2; checking the TCRdb D call of TRBD1 is not possible without DNA. Germline CDR1 is SQVTM and CDR2 is ANQGSEA. The CDR3 is 14 residues long. The CDR3 sequence: CSVEVPGINYGYTF.

The chain couples TRBV29-1 to TRBJ2-7; absent DNA, TCRdb's TRBD2 call cannot be checked. Per the germline V gene, CDR1 is SQVTM and CDR2 is ANQGSEA. CDR3 size: 15 residues. The CDR3 loop is CSVEEERGRSYEQYF.

The chain is built from TRBV7-2 and TRBJ2-3. The CDR3 loop spans 12 amino acids. Germline CDR1 reads SGHTA; CDR2 reads FQGNSA. CDR3: CASSYMGDTQYF.

J is TRBJ2-3 and V is TRBV2. Germline V gene data show CDR1 as SNHLY and CDR2 as FYNNEI. The CDR3 is 12 residues long. CDR3 loop: CASSERADTQYF.

The rearrangement joins TRBV6-5 to TRBJ1-2. Germline V gene lookup returns CDR1 MNHEY and CDR2 SVGAGI. There are 13 residues in the CDR3. The CDR3 loop reads CASSYSNGGGYTF.

CDR3: CSVDITGTGQETQYF. J is TRBJ2-5 and V is TRBV29-1; TCRdb gives TRBD1 as the D gene, but with no DNA this cannot be confirmed. The CDR3 totals 15 residues. The germline CDR1 and CDR2 sequences are SQVTM and ANQGSEA.

This chain uses TRBV29-1 with TRBJ2-1; TCRdb proposes TRBD1, but this gene call is untestable without DNA. CDR1 and CDR2 (germline): SQVTM, ANQGSEA. The CDR3 has 15 residues. The CDR3: CSVEGPRSSYNEQFF.

This rearrangement joins TRBV20-1 to TRBJ1-2. The CDR3 has 13 residues. CDR1 and CDR2 from the germline V gene are DFQATT and SNEGSKA (reference sequence). The CDR3 is CSAQPESNYGYTF.

The gene calls are TRBV12-2 and TRBJ1-2; no DNA is available, so the TRBD1 call from TCRdb remains unchecked. TRBV12-2 is designated a pseudogene. The CDR3 is 20 amino acids. The CDR3 sequence is CASRLPIRRPAGQKLNGYTF.

This chain connects TRBV6-2 or TRBV6-3 to TRBJ2-3; TCRdb's assignment of TRBD2 cannot be checked, as there is no DNA. The CDR3 extends over 16 amino acids. The germline gives CDR1 MNHEY, CDR2 SVGEGT. This CDR3 reads CASSSPAGGPGDTQYF.

V usage is TRBV7-2 and J usage is TRBJ2-7; the TCRdb D gene call, TRBD1, has no DNA to confirm it. CDR1 is SGHTA and CDR2 is FQGNSA in the germline V gene. This CDR3 comprises 15 residues. The CDR3: CACSVGTEPSYEQYF.

The V and J genes are TRBV5-1 and TRBJ2-1. This CDR3 contains 17 residues. Germline values: CDR1 SGHRS, CDR2 YFSETQ. The CDR3 is CASSSGLAGGPNNEQFF.

The chain uses TRBV14 and TRBJ1-6; checking the TCRdb D call of TRBD1 is not possible without DNA. The CDR3 is made up of 15 amino acids. From germline, CDR1 is SGHDN and CDR2 FVKESK. This CDR3 reads CASSTRDSYNSPLHF.